The TCR beta chain described here comes from a study of blood T cell repertoires in COVID-19. About the research overall: T cells, B-cell-depleted T cells, or PBMCs supplied cDNA or gDNA.

Per the original methods: Reference gene primer amplification gave estimated nucleated cell counts. Sequencing used immunoSEQ multiplex PCR; TCRdb keeps in-frame clones, though not all of them. That table is the source of V, J and clone size, and D and trimming were worked out from the DNA. The table shows about 170,000 clones, with 80% to 85% occurring only once. Seattle participants joined during active infection and were tracked over time. V trimming: 5 bases; J trimming: 8 bases; junction bases outside the gene matches: 9. Germline CDR1 is MNHEY and CDR2 is SVGAGI. CDR3 length: 15 amino acids. This sequence joins TRBV6-5 and TRBJ2-4; 10 nucleotides align to TRBD1. Material: peripheral blood. This sequence originates from a woman between 65 and 79 years old with COVID-19, enrolled during active disease. The CDR3 sequence: CASSLEDRGGDIQYF. The DNA of the CDR3 is TGTGCCAGCAGTCTAGAGGACAGGGGGGGAGACATTCAGTACTTC.